These 9 T cell receptor beta chains came from one sample sequenced in a study of blood T cell repertoires in COVID-19. Clones were sequenced by immunoSEQ multiplex PCR, and TCRdb holds only the in-frame ones, with some missing. Of fewer than 150,000 clones in the sample, roughly 85% were seen once. Sample: peripheral blood. The origin of the receptors is a human donor in a cohort sampled during active COVID-19.

The chain links TRBV11-2 to TRBJ1-5; 10 nucleotides agree with TRBD1. The CDR3 totals 17 residues. The germline gives CDR1 SGHAT, CDR2 FQNNGV. V lost 8 bases and J lost 0; bases outside the gene matches: 10. The CDR3 sequence: CASDRGLPKYSNQPQHF. The CDR3 coding sequence is TGTGCCAGCGACAGGGGGCTACCGAAGTATAGCAATCAGCCCCAGCATTTT.

The chain joins TRBV3-1 (or the pseudogene TRBV3-2) to TRBJ1-5; TRBD1 matches at 9 bases. Trimming removed 1 base from V and 3 bases from J; junction bases left unmatched: 7. The CDR3 is 17 amino acids. The germline V gene has CDR1 LGHDT and CDR2 YNNKEL (reference sequence). In DNA, the CDR3 is TGTGCCAGCAGCCAAGGATACGGACAGGGGAACAATCAGCCCCAGCATTTT. Amino acid sequence: CASSQGYGQGNNQPQHF.

V gene TRBV6-6 combines with J gene TRBJ1-1; 8 bases are a match to TRBD1. The CDR3 extends over 15 amino acids. Germline V CDR1 and CDR2: MNHNY, SVGAGI (reference sequence). After removal of 0 bases from V and 2 bases from J, the junction contained 2 bases not matched to a gene. Here the CDR3 DNA reads TGTGCCAGCAGTTACTCGGGACAGGCAAACACTGAAGCTTTCTTT. It codes for CASSYSGQANTEAFF.

This clone was recorded only once. The J gene is TRBJ2-5, the V gene TRBV19; no clear D gene. CDR1 is LNHDA, CDR2 SQIVND, per germline (reference sequence). Trimming removed 6 bases at V and 4 bases at J, with 6 bases between. CDR3 length: 11 amino acids. For the CDR3, the DNA is TGTGCCAGTAGGGTCGGAGAGACCCAGTACTTC. It encodes CASRVGETQYF.

The chain joins TRBV28 to TRBJ2-7; D perhaps matches TRBD1 (5 bases). This CDR3 spans 13 amino acids. CDR1 and CDR2 from the germline V gene are MDHEN and SYDVKM. Between the trimmed V and J ends, which lost 10 bases and 5 bases, there was a span of 18 bases. The CDR3 spells CATGRDRTHEQYF. DNA of the CDR3: TGTGCCACAGGCAGGGATCGCACCCACGAGCAGTACTTC. Based on the CDR3 plus reference TRBV28 and TRBJ2-7, the full variable domain is DVKVTQSSRYLVKRTGEKVFLECVQDMDHENMFWYRQDPGLGLRLIYFSYDVKMKEKGDIPEGYSVSREKKERFSLILESASTNQTSMYLCATGRDRTHEQYFGPGTRLTVT.

This rearrangement joins TRBV6-6 to TRBJ2-7, with D possibly TRBD1 on 6 matching bases. With 3 bases removed from V and 4 bases from J, the gap between germline ends came to 13 bases. Per germline, CDR1 MNHNY and CDR2 SVGAGI (reference sequence). The CDR3 totals 14 residues. CDR3 nucleotide sequence: TGTGCCAGCAGTTATCAACAGGGAGATTACGAGCAGTACTTC. This sequence encodes CASSYQQGDYEQYF.

V and J are TRBV15 and TRBJ2-5; a possible D gene is TRBD1 (6 bases). V gave up 7 bases and J gave up 7 bases, with 16 bases separating them. There are 13 residues in the CDR3. Germline V gene data show CDR1 as LNHNV and CDR2 as YYDKDF (reference sequence). The CDR3 nucleotides read TGTGCCACCACGGACAGTGTGGTTGGGACCCAGTACTTC. This codes for CATTDSVVGTQYF.

The genes are TRBV18 and TRBJ2-3, with 9 bases that match TRBD2. The CDR3 has 15 residues. After removal of 2 bases from V and 4 bases from J, the junction contained 4 bases not matched to a gene. Germline loops: CDR1 KGHSH, CDR2 LQKENI. This chain's CDR3 is CASSPWAGGPDTQYF. For the CDR3, the DNA is TGTGCCAGCTCACCATGGGCGGGGGGGCCAGATACGCAGTATTTT. Full variable domain (remainder filled in from reference TRBV18 and TRBJ2-3): NAGVMQNPRHLVRRRGQEARLRCSPMKGHSHVYWYRQLPEEGLKFMVYLQKENIIDESGMPKERFSAEFPKEGPSILRIQQVVRGDSAAYFCASSPWAGGPDTQYFGPGTRLTVL.

The chain carries TRBV5-8 and TRBJ1-2; D ambiguous. The length of the CDR3 is 16 residues. Trimming removed 0 bases at V and 2 bases at J, with 14 bases between. CDR1 and CDR2 from the germline V gene are SGHTS and YDEGEE. The CDR3 nucleotides are TGTGCCAGCAGCTTGGCAGGCAGATTTACCAACTATGGCTACACCTTC. This gives the protein CASSLAGRFTNYGYTF. Variable domain in full (rest from reference TRBV5-8 and TRBJ1-2): EAGVTQSPTHLIKTRGQQATLRCSPISGHTSVYWYQQALGLGLQFLLWYDEGEERNRGNFPPRFSGRQFPNYSSELNVNALELEDSALYLCASSLAGRFTNYGYTFGSGTRLTVV.